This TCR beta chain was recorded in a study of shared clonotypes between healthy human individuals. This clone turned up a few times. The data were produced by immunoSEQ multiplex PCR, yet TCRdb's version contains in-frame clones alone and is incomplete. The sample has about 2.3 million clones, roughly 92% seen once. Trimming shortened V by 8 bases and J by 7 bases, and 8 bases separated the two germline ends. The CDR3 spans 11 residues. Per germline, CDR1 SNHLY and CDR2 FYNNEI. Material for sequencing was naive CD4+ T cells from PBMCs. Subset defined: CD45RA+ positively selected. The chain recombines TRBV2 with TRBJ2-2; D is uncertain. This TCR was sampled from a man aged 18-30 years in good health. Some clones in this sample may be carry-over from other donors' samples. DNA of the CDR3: TGTGCCAGCGCAATGATCGGGGAGCTGTTTTTT. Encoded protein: CASAMIGELFF.